This is a list of T cell receptor beta chains from one sample in a study of T cell responses to AZD1222 COVID-19 vaccine. TCRdb's table, derived via immunoSEQ multiplex PCR, lists solely in-frame clones and lacks some. This table holds about 180,000 clones, around 90% found once. The material was peripheral blood, obtained on day 0 of AZD1222 vaccination. These receptors came from an adult in good health. Both conserved end residues are part of each CDR3. Each record gives: D gene, V gene, clone size, J gene, CDR3 DNA, CDR3 protein. The D gene is left open where the match is weak. Clone sizes are given selectively: once, few, many, or a class where the clone is expanded.

D: TRBD1
V: TRBV6-4
size: -
J: TRBJ1-6
DNA: TGTGCCAGCAGCGCCGACAGGGGCGATTCACCCCTCCACTTT
CDR3: CASSADRGDSPLHF

D: TRBD1
V: TRBV6-5
size: -
J: TRBJ1-1
DNA: TGTGCCAGCAGTCGGGGACAGGGGGCGAACACTGAAGCTTTCTTT
CDR3: CASSRGQGANTEAFF

D: TRBD1
V: TRBV30
size: -
J: TRBJ1-6
DNA: TGTGCCTGGGGACAGGGGGCGTATAATTCACCCCTCCACTTT
CDR3: CAWGQGAYNSPLHF

D: TRBD1
V: TRBV9
size: -
J: TRBJ1-1
DNA: TGTGCCAGCAGCCCTCGACAGGGGACGGATGAAGCTTTCTTT
CDR3: CASSPRQGTDEAFF

D: -
V: TRBV5-5
size: -
J: TRBJ2-5
DNA: TGTGCCAGCAGCCCCCTACAGGGAGGGCGAGAGACCCAGTACTTC
CDR3: CASSPLQGGRETQYF

D: -
V: TRBV7-8
size: -
J: TRBJ1-1
DNA: TGTGCCAGCAGACTTAACATGAACACTGAAGCTTTCTTT
CDR3: CASRLNMNTEAFF

D: -
V: TRBV4-3
size: -
J: TRBJ1-1
DNA: TGCGCCAGCAGCCTTTCCCGGGTGAGCGCTGAAGCTTTCTTT
CDR3: CASSLSRVSAEAFF

D: -
V: TRBV9
size: -
J: TRBJ2-4
DNA: TGTGCCAGCAGCGTAGAGGGGGTAGAGGTCGGGCAATTAGCCAAAAACATTCAGTACTTC
CDR3: CASSVEGVEVGQLAKNIQYF

D: -
V: TRBV30
size: -
J: TRBJ1-1
DNA: TGTGCCTGGAGTGCGGGGAACACTGAAGCTTTCTTT
CDR3: CAWSAGNTEAFF

D: TRBD2
V: TRBV10-3
size: -
J: TRBJ2-3
DNA: TGTGCCATCAGTGAGTTTAGCGGGAGGACAGATACGCAGTATTTT
CDR3: CAISEFSGRTDTQYF

D: -
V: TRBV5-6
size: -
J: TRBJ1-2
DNA: TGTGCCAGCAGCCCACGAGGGGTTTTAGGCTACACCTTC
CDR3: CASSPRGVLGYTF

D: -
V: TRBV9
size: -
J: TRBJ1-6
DNA: TGTGCCAGCACCCCCGGTGTGGGGCTTGGTTCACCCCTCCACTTT
CDR3: CASTPGVGLGSPLHF

D: -
V: TRBV10-1
size: -
J: TRBJ2-1
DNA: TGCGCCAGCAGTGAGTCGAACTTCAAAGAGCAGTTCTTC
CDR3: CASSESNFKEQFF

D: TRBD1
V: TRBV12-3/TRBV12-4
size: -
J: TRBJ1-2
DNA: TGTGCCAGCAACGCCGGGACAGGGTATGGCTACACCTTC
CDR3: CASNAGTGYGYTF

D: -
V: TRBV7-9
size: few
J: TRBJ1-2
DNA: TGTGCCAGCAGCTTTGACAGAAGCGGCTACACCTTC
CDR3: CASSFDRSGYTF

D: -
V: TRBV7-9
size: -
J: TRBJ2-7
DNA: TGTGCCAGCAGCTTAAACCTGAGGGGGGCTATTTACGAGCAGTACTTC
CDR3: CASSLNLRGAIYEQYF

D: TRBD2
V: TRBV2
size: -
J: TRBJ2-3
DNA: TGTGCCAGCAAAAATAGCGGGACAGATACGCAGTATTTT
CDR3: CASKNSGTDTQYF

D: TRBD1
V: TRBV27
size: -
J: TRBJ1-2
DNA: TGTGCCAGCAGTCCCCCGGGACAGGAGAATGGCTACACCTTC
CDR3: CASSPPGQENGYTF

D: -
V: TRBV20-1
size: once
J: TRBJ1-2
DNA: TGCAGTGCTAGGGACAGCAGCTACACCTTC
CDR3: CSARDSSYTF

D: -
V: TRBV15
size: -
J: TRBJ1-3
DNA: TGTGCCACCAGCAGAGACACGGGCCGAAACACCATATATTTT
CDR3: CATSRDTGRNTIYF

D: -
V: TRBV6-2/TRBV6-3
size: -
J: TRBJ2-1
DNA: TGTGCCAGCAGCCTTTGGAACAATGAGCAGTTCTTC
CDR3: CASSLWNNEQFF

D: TRBD1
V: TRBV7-2
size: -
J: TRBJ1-4
DNA: TGTGCCAGCAGCTTATTAGACAGGGTGGGTGAAAAACTGTTTTTT
CDR3: CASSLLDRVGEKLFF

D: -
V: TRBV7-3
size: -
J: TRBJ2-7
DNA: TGTGCCAGCAGCTTCTCTCACCCTAGCGAGCAGTACTTC
CDR3: CASSFSHPSEQYF

D: -
V: TRBV7-8
size: -
J: TRBJ1-2
DNA: TGTGCCAGCAGCCCCTTCGGGGACTTCGGCTACACCTTC
CDR3: CASSPFGDFGYTF